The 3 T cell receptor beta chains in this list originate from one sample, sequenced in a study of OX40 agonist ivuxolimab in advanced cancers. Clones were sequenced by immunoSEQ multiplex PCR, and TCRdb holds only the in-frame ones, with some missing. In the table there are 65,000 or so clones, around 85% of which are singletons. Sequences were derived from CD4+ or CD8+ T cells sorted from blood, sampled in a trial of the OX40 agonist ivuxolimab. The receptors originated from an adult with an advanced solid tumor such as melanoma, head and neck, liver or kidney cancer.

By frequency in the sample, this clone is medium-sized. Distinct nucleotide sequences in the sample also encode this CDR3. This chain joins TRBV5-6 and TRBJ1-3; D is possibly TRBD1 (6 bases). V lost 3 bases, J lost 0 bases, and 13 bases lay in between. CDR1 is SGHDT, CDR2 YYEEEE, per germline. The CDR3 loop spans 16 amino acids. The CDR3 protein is CASSYRAPRSGNTIYF. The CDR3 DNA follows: TGTGCCAGCAGCTACAGGGCCCCTCGCTCTGGAAACACCATATATTTT.

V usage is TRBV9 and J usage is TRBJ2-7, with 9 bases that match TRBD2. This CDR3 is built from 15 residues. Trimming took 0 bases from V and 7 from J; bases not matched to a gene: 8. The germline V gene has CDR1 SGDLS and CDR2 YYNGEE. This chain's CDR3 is CASSVDTSGLLEQYF. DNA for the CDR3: TGTGCCAGCAGCGTAGATACTAGCGGGCTCCTGGAGCAGTACTTC.

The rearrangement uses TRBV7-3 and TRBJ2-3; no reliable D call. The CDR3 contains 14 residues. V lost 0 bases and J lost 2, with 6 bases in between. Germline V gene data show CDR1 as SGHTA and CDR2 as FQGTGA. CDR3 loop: CASSLTHSTDTQYF. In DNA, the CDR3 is TGTGCCAGCAGCTTAACCCATTCCACAGATACGCAGTATTTT.